This is a list of T cell receptor beta chains from one sample in a study of cytomegalovirus exposure and HLA in healthy donors. Profiled with immunoSEQ multiplex PCR; TCRdb holds only in-frame clones, not every one. The table has about 180,000 clones, 82% seen once. The sample was PBMCs. These receptors came from a man aged 40-55 years in good health and CMV-seronegative. Both conserved end residues are part of each CDR3. A D gene is named only where the DNA matches it firmly. Some rows mark clone size as missing; the rest say once, few, many or name a class of expanded clone.

>.|.|TRBV18|TRBJ2-7
TGTGCCAGCTCACCACCGAACGAGATATACGAGCAGTACTTC
CASSPPNEIYEQYF
>.|TRBD2|TRBV6-1|TRBJ2-1
TGTGCCAGCAGTGAATGGCTGGCGGGGGGGCCATATGAGCAGTTCTTC
CASSEWLAGGPYEQFF
>.|TRBD2|TRBV29-1|TRBJ2-2
TGCAGCGGGGGGAGCGGGGGACGATACGGGGAGCTGTTTTTT
CSGGSGGRYGELFF
>few|.|TRBV6-1|TRBJ2-7
TGTGCCAGCAGTGAAGGACAGATCCTCGAGCAGTACTTC
CASSEGQILEQYF
>.|TRBD1|TRBV28|TRBJ1-5
TGTGCCAGCAGTTTATCGGGACAGGGCCCCAATCAGCCCCAGCATTTT
CASSLSGQGPNQPQHF
>.|.|TRBV7-2|TRBJ2-5
TGTGCCAGCAAACCCGCGGGCAGACCGGAGACCCAGTACTTC
CASKPAGRPETQYF
>.|.|TRBV5-6|TRBJ1-2
TGTGCCAGCAGCTTCTCAGCTAACTATGGCTACACCTTC
CASSFSANYGYTF
>few|.|TRBV5-5|TRBJ2-7
TGTGCCAGCAGCTTGGACAGGGAAGGCTCCTACGAGCAGTACTTC
CASSLDREGSYEQYF
>.|TRBD1|TRBV5-4|TRBJ1-2
TGTGCCAGCAGCCTGAGACAGGGTTTCAGCTATGGCTACACCTTC
CASSLRQGFSYGYTF
>.|.|TRBV7-9|TRBJ2-2
TGTGCCAGCAGCTTAGGGCTAGCGAACACCGGGGAGCTGTTTTTT
CASSLGLANTGELFF
>few|.|TRBV19|TRBJ1-1
TGTGCCAGTAGTGTACAGGGACGCACTGAAGCTTTCTTT
CASSVQGRTEAFF
>.|.|TRBV7-3|TRBJ2-1
TGTGCCAGCAGCTTAACTGGTACTGCCCTGGGCGAGCAGTTCTTC
CASSLTGTALGEQFF
>few|.|TRBV5-4|TRBJ1-6
TGTGCCAGCAGCCCACAGACAGGAATATTAAATTCACCCCTCCACTTT
CASSPQTGILNSPLHF
>.|TRBD2|TRBV7-8|TRBJ2-1
TGTGCCAGCAGCTTCCTGTGGGGGACTAGCGGGAGAGGGAATGAGCAGTTCTTC
CASSFLWGTSGRGNEQFF
>.|.|TRBV6-6|TRBJ2-1
TGTGCCAGCCGCCGAGCGGGACAGGCGGGCAATGAGCAGTTCTTC
CASRRAGQAGNEQFF
>.|.|TRBV7-8|TRBJ2-7
TGTGCCAGCAGCTCCACAGCAGCTTACGAGCAGTACTTC
CASSSTAAYEQYF
>.|TRBD1|TRBV30|TRBJ1-2
TGTGCCTGGAGTCCGGACAGGAAAAGAGGCTACACCTTC
CAWSPDRKRGYTF
>.|TRBD2|TRBV2|TRBJ2-1
TGTGCCAGCAGTGATAGTAGTAGCGGGAGCTACAATGAGCAGTTCTTC
CASSDSSSGSYNEQFF
>.|TRBD1|TRBV27|TRBJ1-6
TGTGCCAGCAGTAAGATGTCTCCGGGACAGTCGAGCTCCTATAATTCACCCCTCCACTTT
CASSKMSPGQSSSYNSPLHF
>few|TRBD1|TRBV10-1|TRBJ1-5
TGCGCCAGCAGTGAGTCCGGGACAGGGAGGAATCAGCCCCAGCATTTT
CASSESGTGRNQPQHF
>once|TRBD1|TRBV6-6|TRBJ2-7
TGTGCCAGCAGGGAACAGGGGGCGCCTTACGAGCAGTACTTC
CASREQGAPYEQYF
>.|TRBD2|TRBV4-2|TRBJ2-3
TGTGCCAGCAGCCAACTAACTAGCGGGAGTTTCACAGATACGCAGTATTTT
CASSQLTSGSFTDTQYF
>.|TRBD2|TRBV30|TRBJ2-2
TGTGCCTGTCACGAGGGGCTAGCGGGGATCGGGGAGCTGTTTTTT
CACHEGLAGIGELFF
>.|TRBD1|TRBV7-2|TRBJ1-2
TGTGCCAGCAGCATTACACAGGGGGCTGGTGGTGGCTACACCTTC
CASSITQGAGGGYTF
>.|TRBD1|TRBV11-3|TRBJ2-5
TGTGCCAGCAGCTATCAAGGACAGGGGTCGGAGACCCAGTACTTC
CASSYQGQGSETQYF
>.|.|TRBV5-6|TRBJ2-7
TGTGCCAGCAGCTTAAAACAAGGGACTGTCGCCACCGAGCAGTACTTC
CASSLKQGTVATEQYF
>.|TRBD2|TRBV29-1|TRBJ2-1
TGCAGCGTTGACGTGGGGGGGGTGGGTGAGCAGTTCTTC
CSVDVGGVGEQFF
>.|TRBD1|TRBV6-5|TRBJ1-2
TGTGCCAGCAGTTCATCCGGGACAGGGAGGAACTATGGCTACACCTTC
CASSSSGTGRNYGYTF
>medium-sized|TRBD2|TRBV10-1|TRBJ2-3
TGCGCCAGCAGTTCTTCCAGGACTAGCGGGGGCGGCCAGGCAGATACGCAGTATTTT
CASSSSRTSGGGQADTQYF
>.|.|TRBV5-1|TRBJ2-2
TGCGCCAGCAGCTTGGTCGGCGGGGAGCTGTTTTTT
CASSLVGGELFF
>.|TRBD1|TRBV5-1|TRBJ2-5
TGCGCCAGCAGCTTGGATCTAAGACGGGACAGTGGGTACTTC
CASSLDLRRDSGYF
>.|.|TRBV6-6|TRBJ1-4
TGTGCCAGCAGTTACGGGGATGACAGTAATGAAAAACTGTTTTTT
CASSYGDDSNEKLFF
>.|TRBD2|TRBV7-2|TRBJ2-7
TGTGCCAGCAGTTACCCTAGCGGGAGGCAGTCCTACGAGCAGTACTTC
CASSYPSGRQSYEQYF
>few|.|TRBV4-3|TRBJ1-1
TGCGCCAGCAGCCTCTTGCCGGACATAGTGGGCAACACTGAAGCTTTCTTT
CASSLLPDIVGNTEAFF
>once|TRBD1|TRBV10-2|TRBJ1-1
TGCGCCAGCAGTGTGAAACCTTATACCGGGACAGCAAAAGAAGCTTTCTTT
CASSVKPYTGTAKEAFF
>.|TRBD1|TRBV9|TRBJ2-7
TGTGCCAGCAGCGACCGACAGGGGACCGACGAGCAGTACTTC
CASSDRQGTDEQYF
>.|.|TRBV2|TRBJ2-1
TGTGCCAGCAGTGAAAGTTCGAGGGAGGAGAATGAGCAGTTCTTC
CASSESSREENEQFF
>.|TRBD1|TRBV5-8|TRBJ2-5
TGTGCCAGCAGCCCCGGACAGGGGGCACGAGAGACCCAGTACTTC
CASSPGQGARETQYF
>.|TRBD1|TRBV6-5|TRBJ1-2
TGTGCCAGTAATTTGTCGGGACAGCCTACTTATGGCTACACCTTC
CASNLSGQPTYGYTF
>.|.|TRBV28|TRBJ2-1
TGTGCCACCGCTCCCCCTGTCGGGGTCAATGAGCAGTTCTTC
CATAPPVGVNEQFF
>once|TRBD1|TRBV7-6|TRBJ2-7
TGTGCCAGCAGCCCTAGGACAGGGACACGAACTCTATACGAGCAGTACTTC
CASSPRTGTRTLYEQYF
>.|TRBD2|TRBV6-1|TRBJ2-1
TGTGCCAGCATTGAGAGCGGGAGGGCCTATGAGCAGTTCTTC
CASIESGRAYEQFF
>.|.|TRBV28|TRBJ1-2
TGTGCCAGCACCATAGGGGGGGCAGGCTATGGCTACACCTTC
CASTIGGAGYGYTF
>.|.|TRBV5-1|TRBJ1-6
TGCGCCAGCAGGGTCGTTCCCGGGGATTCACCCCTCCACTTT
CASRVVPGDSPLHF
>.|.|TRBV18|TRBJ2-7
TGTGCCAGCTCCCGGGGGTCGCTAGCGAGTATCTACGAGCAGTACTTC
CASSRGSLASIYEQYF
>.|.|TRBV28|TRBJ1-5
TGTGCCAGCAGTTTATTGGGGGCTGGTAATCAGCCCCAGCATTTT
CASSLLGAGNQPQHF
>.|TRBD1|TRBV19|TRBJ2-7
TGTGCCAGTAGTACAGGGGGACACGAGCAGTACTTC
CASSTGGHEQYF
>.|TRBD1|TRBV6-6|TRBJ2-3
TGTGCCAGCAGATTCGGACAGGGACCCGTAACGCAGTATTTT
CASRFGQGPVTQYF
>.|.|TRBV18|TRBJ2-1
TGTGCCAGCTCACCACCGGGGCGCGGCTACAATGAGCAGTTCTTC
CASSPPGRGYNEQFF
>.|TRBD1|TRBV10-1|TRBJ2-1
TGCGCCAGCAGTGAGTCGAGAGGACAGGACTCCCATGAGCAGTTCTTC
CASSESRGQDSHEQFF
>few|.|TRBV2|TRBJ2-3
TGTGCCAGCACCCGGAGCGGGTCCACAGATACGCAGTATTTT
CASTRSGSTDTQYF
>few|.|TRBV28|TRBJ1-4
TGTGCCAGTGGTGGGAGGTCCGGGGTTTTT
CASGGRSGVF
>.|.|TRBV7-2|TRBJ2-1
TGTGCCAGCAGCTTCCCAATGTTCTATAGCGTGGGCAATGAGCAGTTCTTC
CASSFPMFYSVGNEQFF